This T cell receptor (beta chain) was captured in a study of Ad26.COV2.S vaccination and SARS-CoV-2 variants. Sequenced by immunoSEQ multiplex PCR; TCRdb stores in-frame clones only, minus some. The data show 400,000 to 450,000 clones, roughly 91% seen once. The germline gives CDR1 SGHTS, CDR2 YDEGEE. The CDR3 is made up of 16 amino acids. The ends were cut back, 4 bases at V and 2 bases at J, with 18 bases in the middle. This sample's treatment: some 20 received Ad26.COV2.S at low or high dose, single or two shots; several received placebo; per-sample allocation not given. After the first vaccine or placebo injection, samples were drawn on day 63. Expression of Wuhan-strain SARS-CoV-2 spike came from the Ad26 vector that formed the vaccine.

The rearrangement uses TRBV5-8 and TRBJ2-5, with D tentatively TRBD1 or TRBD2 (6 bases each). This TCR was recovered from a person between 18 and 65 years old who received the Ad26.COV2.S COVID-19 vaccine or a placebo. Material: peripheral blood, obtained in a trial of Ad26.COV2.S vaccine versus placebo. This CDR3 reads CASSPGLPGAQETQYF. CDR3 bases: TGTGCCAGCAGCCCTGGTCTCCCGGGGGCTCAAGAGACCCAGTACTTC. Full variable domain (remainder filled in from reference TRBV5-8 and TRBJ2-5): EAGVTQSPTHLIKTRGQQATLRCSPISGHTSVYWYQQALGLGLQFLLWYDEGEERNRGNFPPRFSGRQFPNYSSELNVNALELEDSALYLCASSPGLPGAQETQYFGPGTRLLVL.